This entry features one T cell receptor (beta chain) sequence. Its antigen is undetermined. This sample is drawn from a study of T cell responses to AZD1222 COVID-19 vaccine. The table came from immunoSEQ multiplex PCR; TCRdb's copy has only in-frame clones and leaves some out. The profile shows approximately 110,000 clones, about 80% of them singletons. Notes on the study in general: It was only a handful of AZD1222 recipients who were seropositive at baseline. Repertoires were obtained solely post-peak T cell response. Researchers report vaccine-associated CD4 TCRs spanning spike, with dominance at 160-218 and 743-854.

The CDR3 contains 18 residues. With 1 base removed from V and 0 bases from J, the gap between germline ends came to 16 bases. Germline V gives CDR1 LGHDT, CDR2 YNNKEL (reference sequence). The chain carries TRBV3-1 (or the pseudogene TRBV3-2) and TRBJ1-3; TRBD1 might be the D (5 bases). The receptor's source is an adult in good health. The sequences come from peripheral blood, collected on day 0 of AZD1222 vaccination. The CDR3 loop reads CASSQAYSGLISGNTIYF. The CDR3 DNA sequence: TGTGCCAGCAGCCAAGCATACTCGGGGCTTATCTCTGGAAACACCATATATTTT.